These T cell receptor beta chains were read from a single sample in a study of CD8 T cells in ankylosing spondylitis. TCRdb re-called the 5' RACE reads through MiXCR, storing one row per CDR3 protein. The sample shows about 220,000 distinct CDR3 sequences, 18% of them seen only once. The sequenced material came from blood, either unsorted or a sorted T cell fraction (not recorded which). These receptors all come from a male donor with ankylosing spondylitis. Each CDR3 is given with its conserved first and last residue. The D gene is left open where the match is weak. The size field is filled for only some rows; it gives once, few, many or a size class.

abundance | j_gene | v_gene | d_gene | CDR3aa | CDR3nt
. | TRBJ1-1 | TRBV27 | TRBD1 | CASSLSEGGPEAFF | TGTGCCAGCAGTTTATCTGAAGGGGGCCCTGAAGCTTTCTTT
. | TRBJ2-7 | TRBV4-1 | . | CASSQDSSLPDYYEQYF | TGCGCCAGCAGCCAGGACAGCAGTCTTCCTGACTACTACGAGCAGTACTTC
. | TRBJ2-3 | TRBV4-1 | . | CASSQGGGADTQYF | TGCGCCAGCAGCCAAGGAGGGGGAGCAGATACGCAGTATTTT
few | TRBJ1-1 | TRBV12-3/TRBV12-4 | . | CASSPSRGTEAFF | TGTGCCAGCAGTCCATCCCGGGGCACTGAAGCTTTCTTT
few | TRBJ2-3 | TRBV27 | TRBD2 | CASSTSGPTAPDTQYF | TGTGCCAGCAGTACTAGCGGGCCGACTGCCCCAGATACGCAGTATTTT
. | TRBJ2-7 | TRBV27 | TRBD2 | CASGGTSGNSYEQYF | TGTGCCAGCGGGGGGACTAGCGGGAACTCCTACGAGCAGTACTTC
. | TRBJ2-1 | TRBV14 | TRBD2 | CASSWTSGGEQFF | TGTGCCAGCAGCTGGACTAGCGGGGGTGAGCAGTTCTTC
few | TRBJ1-2 | TRBV27 | . | CASSAGRNYGYTF | TGTGCCAGCAGTGCGGGACGGAACTATGGCTACACCTTC
few | TRBJ1-2 | TRBV3-1 | . | CASSQVDGINYGYTF | TGTGCCAGCAGCCAAGTTGACGGCATAAACTATGGCTACACCTTC
. | TRBJ2-5 | TRBV13 | TRBD1 | CASSFKGTGVEETQYF | TGTGCCAGCAGCTTCAAGGGGACAGGGGTCGAAGAGACCCAGTACTTC
few | TRBJ1-1 | TRBV7-9 | . | CASSLVRATEAFF | TGTGCCAGCAGCTTGGTCAGGGCCACTGAAGCTTTCTTT
many | TRBJ2-6 | TRBV7-9 | . | CASSRMTDGPFSGANVLTF | TGTGCCAGCAGCCGAATGACAGATGGACCTTTTTCTGGGGCCAACGTCCTGACTTTC
. | TRBJ2-7 | TRBV20-1 | TRBD1 | CSAKKTGTYEQYF | TGCAGTGCTAAGAAGACAGGGACCTACGAGCAGTACTTC
few | TRBJ2-1 | TRBV5-1 | . | CASSSSYSPEQFF | TGCGCCAGCAGCTCGTCCTACTCCCCCGAGCAGTTCTTC
. | TRBJ2-1 | TRBV20-1 | . | CSAREFASPSSYNEQFF | TGCAGTGCTAGAGAGTTTGCTAGCCCAAGCTCCTACAATGAGCAGTTCTTC
few | TRBJ2-1 | TRBV11-2 | . | CASTEGGYNEQFF | TGTGCCAGCACCGAGGGGGGGTACAATGAGCAGTTCTTC
once | TRBJ2-3 | TRBV9 | TRBD2 | CASSVGVAGSTDTQYF | TGTGCCAGCAGCGTGGGGGTAGCGGGAAGCACAGATACGCAGTATTTT
many | TRBJ2-1 | TRBV28 | . | CASSLLDSSYNEQFF | TGTGCCAGCAGTTTACTAGACAGCTCCTACAATGAGCAGTTCTTC
. | TRBJ1-4 | TRBV5-4 | . | CASSLGASGTNEKLFF | TGTGCCAGCAGCTTGGGAGCGTCAGGAACTAATGAAAAACTGTTTTTT
many | TRBJ2-7 | TRBV5-6 | . | CASSFEPRGVDEQYF | TGTGCCAGCAGCTTCGAACCCAGGGGAGTCGACGAGCAGTACTTC
few | TRBJ2-3 | TRBV7-3 | TRBD1 | CASSLTGTGGRDTQYF | TGTGCCAGCAGCTTAACCGGGACAGGGGGCCGAGATACGCAGTATTTT
few | TRBJ2-5 | TRBV12-3/TRBV12-4 | TRBD2 | CASNRGLAGETQYF | TGTGCCAGCAACCGAGGACTAGCGGGGGAGACCCAGTACTTC
. | TRBJ2-7 | TRBV3-1 | TRBD2 | CASSHGGSPTYEQYF | TGTGCCAGCAGCCACGGCGGGAGCCCGACCTACGAGCAGTACTTC
. | TRBJ2-5 | TRBV3-1 | TRBD2 | CASSPGTSWGQETQYF | TGTGCCAGCAGCCCCGGGACTAGCTGGGGCCAAGAGACCCAGTACTTC
few | TRBJ2-2 | TRBV6-5 | . | CASSFDVAGELFF | TGTGCCAGCAGTTTTGATGTGGCCGGGGAGCTGTTTTTT